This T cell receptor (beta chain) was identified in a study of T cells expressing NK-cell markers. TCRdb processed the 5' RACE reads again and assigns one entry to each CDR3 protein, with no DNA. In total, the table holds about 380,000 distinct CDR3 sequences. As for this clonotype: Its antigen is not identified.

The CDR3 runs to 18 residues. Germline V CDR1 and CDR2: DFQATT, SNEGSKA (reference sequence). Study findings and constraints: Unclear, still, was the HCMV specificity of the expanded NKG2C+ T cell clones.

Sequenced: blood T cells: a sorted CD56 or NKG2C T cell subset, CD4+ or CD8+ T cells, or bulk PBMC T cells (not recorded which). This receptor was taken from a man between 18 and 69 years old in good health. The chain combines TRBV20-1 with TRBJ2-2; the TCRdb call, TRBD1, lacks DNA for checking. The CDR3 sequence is CSARDILAGGLVTGELFF.